This passage covers 5 T cell receptor beta chains from one sample sequenced in a study of blood T cell repertoires in COVID-19 (dated by TCRdb to 2020 to 2022). The library was produced with the immunoSEQ multiplex PCR assay. The table was pulled from immuneACCESS by TCRdb, which kept in-frame rearrangements only. Such tables lose some clones; where checked, under half of the loss comes from unresolved V genes, and the rest has no known cause. For this sample there are over 100,000 clones; over 75% appear just once. The ten most abundant clones make up roughly a tenth of the sample. The specimen was peripheral blood. Source of these receptors: a man older than 75 with acute or convalescent COVID-19.

This clone was counted a few times. This chain connects TRBV19 to TRBJ2-3; possibly TRBD2 for D (5 bases). V shed 5 bases and J shed 2 bases, with 17 bases lying between them. CDR1 and CDR2 (germline): LNHDA, SQIVND (reference sequence). The CDR3 covers 16 residues. The CDR3 DNA sequence: TGTGCCAGTAGTTCTCCAATGGTCGGGGTCACAGATACGCAGTATTTT. Its translation: CASSSPMVGVTDTQYF.

This clone was counted a single time. The chain employs TRBV5-1 and TRBJ1-2; 9 nucleotides align to TRBD1. Looked up from germline, CDR1 is SGHRS and CDR2 is YFSETQ. The CDR3 has 15 residues. The ends lost 0 bases at V and 5 bases at J; junction bases unmatched: 5. The CDR3 DNA follows: TGCGCCAGCAGCTTGGTAGGGACAGGGTCATATGGCTACACCTTC. Its translation: CASSLVGTGSYGYTF.

The V call is TRBV19, the J call TRBJ1-1; 8 nucleotides line up with TRBD1. The J segment lost 3 bases and the V segment lost 6 bases, leaving 6 bases of the junction unmatched. CDR1 is LNHDA, CDR2 SQIVND, per germline (reference sequence). The CDR3 is made up of 14 amino acids. CDR3 bases: TGTGCCAGTAGGGTCCAGGGGGCGGACACTGAAGCTTTCTTT. Amino acids: CASRVQGADTEAFF. Supplemented by reference TRBV19 and TRBJ1-1, the full variable domain reads DGGITQSPKYLFRKEGQNVTLSCEQNLNHDAMYWYRQDPGQGLRLIYYSQIVNDFQKGDIAEGYSVSREKKESFPLTVTSAQKNPTAFYLCASRVQGADTEAFFGQGTRLTVV.

There are a few counts of this clone. This CDR3 reads CARSVSRSTEAFF. In DNA form, the CDR3 reads TGTGCCAGAAGCGTCTCTCGGTCCACTGAAGCTTTCTTT. The chain couples TRBV5-3 to TRBJ1-1; D is uncertain. TRBV5-3 falls under the ORF class, with uncertain function. Trimming took 4 bases from V and 4 from J, leaving 11 bases between them. The CDR3 extends over 13 amino acids.

The rearrangement joins TRBV2 to TRBJ1-6; D may be TRBD1 (5 bases). Germline-derived CDR1 and CDR2 are SNHLY and FYNNEI. Trimming shortened V by 8 bases and J by 10 bases, and 12 bases separated the two germline ends. The CDR3 contains 12 residues. The CDR3 region is CASGSGGSPLHF. In nucleotides, the CDR3 is TGTGCCAGCGGGTCCGGGGGATCACCCCTCCACTTT.